A single sample gave rise to the 3 T cell receptor beta chains below, sequenced in a study of Tregs in tolerant kidney transplant recipients. Sequenced by immunoSEQ multiplex PCR; TCRdb stores in-frame clones only, minus some. The ten most abundant clones cover about 0.83% of a sample with 50,000 or so clones. Sequences were derived from CD4+ T cells from blood, sampled before the transplant. The receptors originated from a human donor who received a combined kidney and bone marrow transplant.

The CDR3 loop is CASSRGQGTYEQYF. Partial CDR3 DNA: TGTGCCAGCAGCCGCGGACAGGGGACCTACGAG. The chain links TRBV7-9 to TRBJ2-7; 9 bases agree with TRBD1. The read ends 3 residues early relative to the CDR3; the germline J gene fills the gap. Germline values: CDR1 SEHNR, CDR2 FQNEAQ (reference sequence). V dropped 5 bases and J dropped 2; count of bases not matched to a gene: 4. The CDR3 covers 14 residues. The whole variable domain, filled in from reference TRBV7-9 and TRBJ2-7, reads DTGVSQNPRHKITKRGQNVTFRCDPISEHNRLYWYRQTLGQGPEFLTYFQNEAQLEKSRLLSDRFSAERPKGSFSTLEIQRTEQGDSAMYLCASSRGQGTYEQYFGPGTRLTVT.

Worth noting for this clone: The sequenced fragment ends 3 residues before the CDR3 boundary, so the rest is inferred from the germline J gene. This sequence joins TRBV20-1 and TRBJ2-5; TRBD2 matches at 10 bases. Looked up from germline, CDR1 is DFQATT and CDR2 is SNEGSKA (reference sequence). Unmatched junction bases numbered 6, after V lost 6 bases and J lost 2 bases. CDR3 length equals 14 residues. The chain's CDR3 is CSAPATSGQETQYF. The CDR3 bases that were read are TGCAGTGCCCCAGCGACTAGCGGGCAAGAGACC.

CDR3 region: CASSEGRGQINQPQHF. The CDR3 DNA, read in part, is TGTGCCAGCAGTGAAGGGAGAGGACAGATTAATCAGCCC. The V call is TRBV6-1, the J call TRBJ1-5, with D maybe TRBD1 (6 bases). The CDR3 is cut off 3 residues early in the read; its end comes from the germline J gene. The CDR3 has 16 amino acids. Between the trimmed V and J ends, which lost 1 base and 4 bases, there was a span of 14 bases. Germline CDR1 and CDR2: MNHNS and SASEGT.